This T cell receptor (beta chain) is drawn from a study of long-term antiretroviral therapy in people with HIV. Trimming took 5 bases from V and 5 from J, leaving 9 bases between them. Germline V gives CDR1 SGHAT, CDR2 FQNNGV. CDR3 length equals 12 residues. Run at survey level, the immunoSEQ assay was version v3.0. The assay was immunoSEQ multiplex PCR, and TCRdb's table has in-frame clones only and misses some. The repertoire includes around 36,000 clones, about 70% of them detected once, and around 3.7% sits in the top ten. The chain uses TRBV11-2 and TRBJ2-5; D ambiguous. This TCR came from a man aged 45-60 years with HIV. This specimen consisted of unsorted PBMCs, obtained 3 years after starting antiretroviral therapy. CDR3 sequence reads: CASSRISETQYF. For the CDR3, the DNA is TGTGCCAGCAGCCGGATATCGGAGACCCAGTACTTC.